The sequence of this TCR beta chain was determined in a study of blood T cell repertoires in COVID-19. Study-level information: The United States, Italy and Spain were the sources of the acute and convalescent COVID-19 samples. PBMCs, B-cell-depleted T cells, or T cells provided the cDNA or gDNA that made up the material.

Trimming shortened V by 4 bases and J by 1 base, and 16 bases separated the two germline ends. This CDR3 spans 15 amino acids. Germline V gene lookup returns CDR1 SQVTM and CDR2 ANQGSEA. Study processing details: Estimated nucleated cell counts came from reference gene primer amplification. Using immunoSEQ multiplex PCR, the repertoire was profiled, and TCRdb retains in-frame clones only, with some absent. For V, J and clone size, that table is used; D and trimming come from the DNA. The table shows approximately 70,000 clones, with roughly 80% occurring only once. The sequence was collected from a woman in her 70s with acute or convalescent COVID-19. Sequencing used peripheral blood. The V gene is TRBV29-1, the J gene TRBJ1-1; D ambiguous. The CDR3 DNA sequence: TGCAGCGTTGGCCGGAACGGTGCGGGGAACACTGAAGCTTTCTTT. Amino acid sequence: CSVGRNGAGNTEAFF.